What follows are 28 T cell receptor beta chains derived from one specimen sequenced in a study of technical replicates of blood from a handful of donors. Measured with immunoSEQ multiplex PCR; TCRdb has only the in-frame clones, and not every one. The sample lists under 85,000 clones, about 96% occurring once. Sequencing used T cells isolated from PBMCs. These receptors originate from a human donor in good health.

This chain's CDR3 is CASSEEQVGTEAFF. DNA of the CDR3: TGTGCCAGCAGTGAAGAGCAGGTCGGAACTGAAGCTTTCTTT. The rearrangement uses TRBV2 and TRBJ1-1, with D unclear. Trimming took off 1 base at V and 5 bases at J, with 11 bases between the two ends. Per germline, CDR1 SNHLY and CDR2 FYNNEI. The CDR3 is made up of 14 amino acids.

The J gene is TRBJ2-1, the V gene TRBV5-6; possibly TRBD2 for D (5 bases). Per the germline V gene, CDR1 is SGHDT and CDR2 is YYEEEE. The CDR3 consists of 14 residues. Trimming took off 0 bases at V and 7 bases at J, with 11 bases between the two ends. The CDR3: CASSLDPSLNEQFF. The CDR3 DNA follows: TGTGCCAGCAGCTTGGATCCTAGCTTGAATGAGCAGTTCTTC. Filled out from reference TRBV5-6 and TRBJ2-1, the complete variable domain reads DAGVTQSPTHLIKTRGQQVTLRCSPKSGHDTVSWYQQALGQGPQFIFQYYEEEERQRGNFPDRFSGHQFPNYSSELNVNALLLGDSALYLCASSLDPSLNEQFFGPGTRLTVL.

This clone was observed once. The chain carries TRBV4-2 and TRBJ2-6, with 9 bases fitting TRBD1. V lost 5 bases to trimming and J lost 1 base; unmatched junction nucleotides: 9. CDR1 is LGHNA and CDR2 is YNFKEQ in the germline V gene. CDR3 length: 18 residues. This CDR3 reads CASSLVPGQGSGANVLTF. In DNA form, the CDR3 reads TGTGCCAGCAGCTTGGTCCCGGGACAGGGTTCTGGGGCCAACGTCCTGACTTTC.

This clone was counted once. This chain uses TRBV6-5 with TRBJ2-7, with D uncertain. CDR3 size: 14 residues. CDR1 is MNHEY and CDR2 is SVGAGI in the germline V gene. V gave up 2 bases and J gave up 0 bases, with 8 bases separating them. CDR3 DNA sequence: TGTGCCAGCAGTTACGGAGTGAGCTCCTACGAGCAGTACTTC. It yields the protein CASSYGVSSYEQYF.

V gene TRBV19 combines with J gene TRBJ1-1, with D unclear. The CDR3 is 11 residues long. Trimming shortened V by 3 bases and J by 8 bases, and 7 bases separated the two germline ends. Germline lookup yields CDR1 LNHDA and CDR2 SQIVND (reference sequence). CDR3 nucleotide sequence: TGTGCCAGTAGTATTTCGGGGGAAGCTTTCTTT. Amino acids: CASSISGEAFF.

This chain links TRBV6-5 with TRBJ2-7; D gene ambiguous. The germline gives CDR1 MNHEY, CDR2 SVGAGI. The CDR3 length is 11 residues. The V end lost 6 bases, the J end lost 6 bases, and 9 bases lay between the germline ends. The chain's CDR3 is CASRIAFEQYF. The CDR3 coding sequence is TGTGCCAGCAGGATAGCTTTCGAGCAGTACTTC.

The J gene is TRBJ2-1, the V gene TRBV2, with TRBD1 matching over 9 bases. The CDR3 runs 15 residues. The V gene end was trimmed by 6 bases and the J gene end by 7 bases; junction bases not matched to a gene: 10. The germline V gene has CDR1 SNHLY and CDR2 FYNNEI. In DNA, the CDR3 is TGTGCCAGCAGCGGGACAGGGACTCATTTTAATGAGCAGTTCTTC. Encoded protein: CASSGTGTHFNEQFF.

The rearrangement uses TRBV9 and TRBJ1-2; D remains ambiguous. Looked up from germline, CDR1 is SGDLS and CDR2 is YYNGEE. Trimming left V 5 bases short and J 3 bases short, with 8 bases between. The CDR3 has 12 residues. The CDR3 reads CASRLADYGYTF. The CDR3 region has the DNA TGTGCCAGCAGGTTGGCCGACTATGGCTACACCTTC.

The V and J genes are TRBV4-1 and TRBJ1-1; D gene uncertain. The CDR3 length is 13 residues. Germline loops: CDR1 MGHRA, CDR2 YSYEKL. Trimming removed 3 bases from V and 6 bases from J, with 11 bases in between. The DNA for the CDR3 is TGCGCCAGCAGCCAGAGACCGGGAGCTGAAGCTTTCTTT. This encodes CASSQRPGAEAFF.

The CDR3 bases are TGTGCCAGCAGTGGGGCCAGGCAGCCCCAGCATTTT. This encodes CASSGARQPQHF. The chain couples TRBV28 to TRBJ1-5; weak D call: TRBD1 (5 bases). CDR1 and CDR2 (germline): MDHEN, SYDVKM. Trimming left V 5 bases short and J 7 bases short, with 9 bases between. The CDR3 has 12 residues. Complete variable domain (other parts from reference TRBV28 and TRBJ1-5): DVKVTQSSRYLVKRTGEKVFLECVQDMDHENMFWYRQDPGLGLRLIYFSYDVKMKEKGDIPEGYSVSREKKERFSLILESASTNQTSMYLCASSGARQPQHFGDGTRLSIL.

The chain carries TRBV27 and TRBJ2-7; TRBD1 might be the D (7 bases). The CDR3 is 14 amino acids. The V end lost 5 bases, the J end lost 2 bases, and 13 bases lay between the germline ends. The V gene's germline CDR1 is MNHEY and CDR2 SMNVEV (reference sequence). DNA of the CDR3: TGTGCCAGCAGTAGACAGGGACTCGCCTACGAGCAGTACTTC. This gives the protein CASSRQGLAYEQYF.

V and J are TRBV18 and TRBJ2-5; TRBD1 matches 8 bases. CDR3 size: 14 residues. Trimming took 5 bases from V and 6 from J; bases not matched to a gene: 8. CDR1 is KGHSH and CDR2 is LQKENI in the germline V gene. The DNA for the CDR3 is TGTGCCAGCTCATCCGGGACAGGTGGCAAGACCCAGTACTTC. Its protein product is CASSSGTGGKTQYF.

This chain uses TRBV19 with TRBJ1-5; no clear D gene. Germline V gene lookup returns CDR1 LNHDA and CDR2 SQIVND (reference sequence). V shed 7 bases and J shed 4 bases, with 20 bases lying between them. There are 16 residues in the CDR3. The CDR3 sequence: CASISLPGRGNQPQHF. The CDR3 nucleotides read TGTGCCAGTATAAGTCTACCCGGGAGAGGGAATCAGCCCCAGCATTTT.

The chain uses TRBV7-9 and TRBJ1-5; D remains ambiguous. CDR1 SEHNR and CDR2 FQNEAQ come from the germline V gene (reference sequence). V lost 1 base, J lost 4 bases, and 14 bases lay in between. This CDR3 comprises 16 residues. The CDR3 is CASSLGWRGRNQPQHF. In nucleotides, the CDR3 is TGTGCCAGCAGCTTAGGTTGGCGCGGTAGAAATCAGCCCCAGCATTTT.

This chain joins TRBV7-9 and TRBJ1-4; TRBD1 aligns across 7 bases. This CDR3 is built from 14 residues. J was trimmed by 5 bases and V by 5 bases; bases with no gene match: 5. Germline values: CDR1 SEHNR, CDR2 FQNEAQ (reference sequence). CDR3 residues: CASSLTGPNEKLFF. The CDR3 DNA reads TGTGCCAGCAGCCTGACAGGGCCCAATGAAAAACTGTTTTTT.

The chain couples TRBV19 to TRBJ2-7; TRBD1 is a possible D gene (6 bases). V was cut by 4 bases and J by 5 bases, with 15 bases left in between. The germline V gene has CDR1 LNHDA and CDR2 SQIVND (reference sequence). The CDR3 has 14 amino acids. CDR3 residues: CASSKGRGAHEQYF. The CDR3 nucleotides read TGTGCCAGTAGTAAGGGCAGGGGAGCCCACGAGCAGTACTTC.

The rearrangement links TRBV15 to TRBJ2-5, with D maybe TRBD1 (6 bases). From germline, CDR1 is LNHNV and CDR2 YYDKDF (reference sequence). The CDR3 consists of 14 residues. Trimming shortened V by 8 bases and J by 5 bases, and 18 bases separated the two germline ends. The CDR3 is CATQRGGVRETQYF. The CDR3, as DNA: TGTGCCACCCAAAGAGGGGGAGTTCGGGAGACCCAGTACTTC.

CDR3 residues: CASSPARTGRAKVFPDTQYF. The CDR3 DNA reads TGCGCCAGCAGCCCAGCTAGGACAGGGAGGGCGAAGGTCTTCCCAGATACGCAGTATTTT. The chain is built from TRBV4-1 and TRBJ2-3; the D gene is possibly TRBD1 (8 bases). Trimming left V 4 bases short and J 4 bases short, with 30 bases between. Germline V gene lookup returns CDR1 MGHRA and CDR2 YSYEKL. The CDR3 consists of 20 residues.

V is TRBV5-5 and J is TRBJ1-1; D is ambiguous. Per germline, CDR1 SGHKS and CDR2 YYEKEE (reference sequence). Trimming cost V 2 bases and J 4 bases, with 15 bases left between them. CDR3 length: 15 residues. CDR3 nucleotides: TGTGCCAGCAGCTTCGCCCGCGGTCTTCGCACTGAAGCTTTCTTT. It translates to CASSFARGLRTEAFF. The full variable domain, rest sourced from reference TRBV5-5 and TRBJ1-1, is DAGVTQSPTHLIKTRGQQVTLRCSPISGHKSVSWYQQVLGQGPQFIFQYYEKEERGRGNFPDRFSARQFPNYSSELNVNALLLGDSALYLCASSFARGLRTEAFFGQGTRLTVV.

Note on this clone: Other DNA sequences within the sample encode an identical CDR3. This chain uses TRBV11-2 with TRBJ2-1; D possibly corresponds to TRBD2 (5 bases). CDR1 SGHAT and CDR2 FQNNGV come from the germline V gene. V lost 3 bases and J lost 6, with 6 bases in between. The CDR3 contains 12 residues. The CDR3 sequence is CASSFRGNEQFF. The CDR3 DNA sequence: TGTGCCAGCAGCTTTCGGGGCAATGAGCAGTTCTTC.

The genes are TRBV11-2 and TRBJ1-4, with D possibly being TRBD1 (5 bases). The germline V gene has CDR1 SGHAT and CDR2 FQNNGV. The CDR3 length is 16 residues. Trimming cost V 5 bases and J 1 base, with 14 bases left between them. In nucleotides, the CDR3 is TGTGCCAGCAGCGCCCAAATCAGGGAAACTAATGAAAAACTGTTTTTT. It is translated as CASSAQIRETNEKLFF.

The J gene is TRBJ2-2, the V gene TRBV11-2; D is perhaps TRBD2 (6 bases). Trimming cost V 5 bases and J 3 bases, with 13 bases left between them. The germline V gene encodes CDR1 SGHAT and CDR2 FQNNGV. This CDR3 contains 15 residues. The CDR3 DNA follows: TGTGCCAGCAGCCTCCCCGGGGGTTACACCGGGGAGCTGTTTTTT. This translates into CASSLPGGYTGELFF.

The V gene is TRBV5-1, the J gene TRBJ2-3; TRBD2 matches at 7 bases. The J segment lost 5 bases and the V segment lost 1 base, leaving 10 bases of the junction unmatched. The CDR3 extends over 16 amino acids. Per germline, CDR1 SGHRS and CDR2 YFSETQ. The CDR3, as DNA: TGCGCCAGCAGCTTGACCGGGACTAACTACCAAGATACGCAGTATTTT. Its translation is CASSLTGTNYQDTQYF. Looking up the rest from reference TRBV5-1 and TRBJ2-3 gives the full variable domain: KAGVTQTPRYLIKTRGQQVTLSCSPISGHRSVSWYQQTPGQGLQFLFEYFSETQRNKGNFPGRFSGRQFSNSRSEMNVSTLELGDSALYLCASSLTGTNYQDTQYFGPGTRLTVL.

The chain has TRBV9 and TRBJ2-7, with 10 bases matching TRBD1. The CDR3 has 13 amino acids. Germline V gene lookup returns CDR1 SGDLS and CDR2 YYNGEE. V was clipped by 4 bases and J by 5 bases; unmatched bases: 3. CDR3 bases: TGTGCCAGCAGCATAGGGACAGGGGACGAGCAGTACTTC. As protein: CASSIGTGDEQYF.

This chain joins TRBV7-2 and TRBJ2-7, with 13 bases aligning to TRBD2. CDR3 length: 15 amino acids. The V gene's germline CDR1 is SGHTA and CDR2 FQGNSA. After removal of 4 bases from V and 4 bases from J, the junction contained 4 bases not matched to a gene. The CDR3 DNA follows: TGTGCCAGCAGCTCCGGACTAGCGGGAGTATACGAGCAGTACTTC. Protein: CASSSGLAGVYEQYF.

The chain has TRBV5-1 and TRBJ2-7; perhaps TRBD2 as D (6 bases). The CDR3 has 15 residues. The germline V gene encodes CDR1 SGHRS and CDR2 YFSETQ. V gave up 4 bases and J gave up 2 bases, with 16 bases separating them. The CDR3 loop reads CASSPTGSTAYEQYF. The DNA of the CDR3 is TGCGCCAGCAGCCCGACCGGGAGCACAGCCTACGAGCAGTACTTC.

Note on this clone: Mismatch with germline at one junction end may stem from a read error. This specimen includes other DNA sequences encoding the same CDR3. This chain joins TRBV7-2 and TRBJ1-1; 9 nucleotides match TRBD1. CDR1 and CDR2 (germline): SGHTA, FQGNSA. There are 14 residues in the CDR3. DNA for the CDR3: TGTGCCAGCAGCTTAAGACAGGGGGGAACTGAGGCTTTCTTT. Its translation is CASSLRQGGTEAFF.

This clone was observed once. DNA of the CDR3: TGCAGCGTTGAGTATCGAGCGGGACCCTACGAGCAGTACTTC. It specifies CSVEYRAGPYEQYF. The chain has TRBV29-1 and TRBJ2-7; 7 bases map to TRBD2. Per the germline V gene, CDR1 is SQVTM and CDR2 is ANQGSEA. This CDR3 is 14 amino acids long. V lost 3 bases to trimming and J lost 2 bases; unmatched junction nucleotides: 7.